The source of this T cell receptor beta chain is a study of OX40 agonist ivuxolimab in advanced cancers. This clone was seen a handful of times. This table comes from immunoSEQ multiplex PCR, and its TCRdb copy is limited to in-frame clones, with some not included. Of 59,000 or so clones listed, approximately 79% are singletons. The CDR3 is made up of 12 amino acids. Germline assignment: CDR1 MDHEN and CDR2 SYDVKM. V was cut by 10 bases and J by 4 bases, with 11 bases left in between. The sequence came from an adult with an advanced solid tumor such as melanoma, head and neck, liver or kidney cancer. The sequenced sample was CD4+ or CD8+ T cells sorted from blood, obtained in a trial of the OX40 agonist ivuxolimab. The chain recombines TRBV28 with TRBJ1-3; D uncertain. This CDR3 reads CATQSGGNTIYF. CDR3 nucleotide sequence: TGTGCCACCCAAAGCGGGGGAAACACCATATATTTT.